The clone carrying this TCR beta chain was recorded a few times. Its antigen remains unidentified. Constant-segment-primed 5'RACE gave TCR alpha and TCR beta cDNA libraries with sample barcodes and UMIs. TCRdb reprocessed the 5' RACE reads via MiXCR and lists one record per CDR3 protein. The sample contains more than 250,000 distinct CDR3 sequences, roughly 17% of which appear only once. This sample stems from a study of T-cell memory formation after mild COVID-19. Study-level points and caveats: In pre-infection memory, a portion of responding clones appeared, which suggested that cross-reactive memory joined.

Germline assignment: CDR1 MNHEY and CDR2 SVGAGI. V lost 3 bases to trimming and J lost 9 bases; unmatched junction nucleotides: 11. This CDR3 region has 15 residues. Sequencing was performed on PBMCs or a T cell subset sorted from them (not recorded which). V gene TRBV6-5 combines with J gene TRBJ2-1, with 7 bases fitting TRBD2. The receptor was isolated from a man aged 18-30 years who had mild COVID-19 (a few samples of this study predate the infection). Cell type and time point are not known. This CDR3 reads CASSYWTRDLAEQFF. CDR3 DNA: TGTGCCAGCAGTTATTGGACTAGAGACCTTGCTGAGCAGTTCTTC.